These 26 T cell receptor beta chains originate from one sample sequenced in a study of blood T cell repertoires in COVID-19. Data came from immunoSEQ multiplex PCR; TCRdb stores just in-frame clones and leaves some out. The profile shows 120,000 to 150,000 clones, under 85% of them singletons. Sequenced input: peripheral blood. These receptor sequences come from a woman over 75 in a cohort sampled during active or convalescent COVID-19.

This chain joins TRBV4-2 and TRBJ1-1; D is possibly TRBD1 (6 bases). Between the trimmed V and J ends, which lost 0 bases and 12 bases, there was a span of 14 bases. Germline V gene lookup returns CDR1 LGHNA and CDR2 YNFKEQ. The CDR3 totals 13 residues. CDR3 DNA: TGTGCCAGCAGCCAAGATAGAGGCAGGGGTACTTTCTTT. Amino acids: CASSQDRGRGTFF.

The rearrangement links TRBV5-8 to TRBJ2-3, with D possibly being TRBD2 (5 bases). Germline lookup yields CDR1 SGHTS and CDR2 YDEGEE. V was clipped by 1 base and J by 3 bases, with 15 bases between them. The CDR3 is 16 residues long. CDR3 coding DNA: TGTGCCAGCAGCTTGTTTGGAGGATCCGGGACAGATACGCAGTATTTT. Its protein product is CASSLFGGSGTDTQYF.

The V call is TRBV3-1 (or the pseudogene TRBV3-2), the J call TRBJ2-3; no definite D call. The CDR3 runs to 13 residues. Germline assignment: CDR1 LGHDT and CDR2 YNNKEL (reference sequence). The germline V and J ends were trimmed by 1 base and 8 bases, with 10 bases remaining between them. Here the CDR3 DNA reads TGTGCCAGCAGCCAAGGCGCTTACAGTACGCAGTATTTT. As protein: CASSQGAYSTQYF.

The chain joins TRBV9 to TRBJ1-2; D call uncertain. The germline V and J ends were trimmed by 0 bases and 3 bases, with 9 bases remaining between them. The CDR3 is made up of 14 amino acids. CDR1 SGDLS and CDR2 YYNGEE come from the germline V gene. The DNA for the CDR3 is TGTGCCAGCAGCGTAGATAATAGCGACTATGGCTACACCTTC. As protein: CASSVDNSDYGYTF.

By its share, this clone is medium-sized. The same CDR3 arises from other DNA sequences in this sample as well. The V and J genes are TRBV7-8 and TRBJ1-2; D ambiguous. The CDR3 contains 13 residues. Germline CDR1 SGHVS, CDR2 FQNEAQ. V was clipped by 0 bases and J by 5 bases, with 7 bases between them. The CDR3: CASSLAGGYGYTF. The CDR3 coding sequence is TGTGCCAGCAGCTTAGCCGGAGGGTATGGCTACACCTTC.

The chain is built from TRBV3-1 (or the pseudogene TRBV3-2) and TRBJ2-3, with TRBD2 matching over 8 bases. V dropped 3 bases and J dropped 0; count of bases not matched to a gene: 8. This CDR3 has 17 residues. The germline V gene encodes CDR1 LGHDT and CDR2 YNNKEL (reference sequence). CDR3 bases: TGTGCCAGCAGCCAGGTTCTTGGCGGGGGGAGCACAGATACGCAGTATTTT. Its translation is CASSQVLGGGSTDTQYF.

The V call is TRBV6-2 or TRBV6-3, the J call TRBJ2-3; 14 bases agree with TRBD2. CDR3 length: 17 amino acids. With V trimmed by 6 bases and J by 9 bases, 14 bases remained unmatched. From germline, CDR1 is MNHEY and CDR2 SVGEGT. The CDR3 coding sequence is TGTGCCAGCAGCAAGACTAGCGGGGGGGCCAGAGCCGGGACGCAGTATTTT. Translation: CASSKTSGGARAGTQYF.

The chain recombines TRBV5-8 with TRBJ1-1; tentatively, D is TRBD1 (5 bases). Germline V lookup: CDR1 SGHTS, CDR2 YDEGEE. The CDR3 runs 12 residues. Trimming stripped 8 bases from V and 4 bases from J, with 12 bases between. CDR3 bases: TGTGCCAGGGGGGGGACCCCCACTGAAGCTTTCTTT. Encoded protein: CARGGTPTEAFF.

This chain uses TRBV19 with TRBJ1-5, with 8 bases that match TRBD1. The CDR3 contains 15 residues. Germline lookup yields CDR1 LNHDA and CDR2 SQIVND (reference sequence). V was pared by 6 bases and J by 7 bases, with 11 bases of the junction left unmatched. DNA for the CDR3: TGTGCCAGTAGCCGGCCCGTAACAGGGGGACAGCCCCAGCATTTT. Translation gives CASSRPVTGGQPQHF.

This chain uses TRBV2 with TRBJ2-2; D uncertain. The CDR3 extends over 14 amino acids. V lost 9 bases to trimming and J lost 6 bases, with 17 bases between them. Germline CDR1 and CDR2: SNHLY and FYNNEI. DNA of the CDR3: TGTGCCAGTTCTAGTGGCCGAAAGCCCGGGGAGCTGTTTTTT. Protein sequence: CASSSGRKPGELFF.

The rearrangement joins TRBV6-5 to TRBJ1-5; TRBD1 agrees at 8 bases. The CDR3 is 15 residues long. J lost 4 bases, V lost 4 bases, and 6 bases had no gene match. Per germline, CDR1 MNHEY and CDR2 SVGAGI. The CDR3 region is CASSSDRGRNQPQHF. The CDR3 DNA is TGTGCCAGCAGTTCCGACAGGGGAAGGAATCAGCCCCAGCATTTT.

The chain carries TRBV5-1 and TRBJ1-6; maybe TRBD1 (6 bases). The CDR3 spans 15 residues. Germline lookup yields CDR1 SGHRS and CDR2 YFSETQ. V gave up 0 bases and J gave up 6 bases, with 10 bases separating them. CDR3 nucleotides: TGCGCCAGCAGCTTGGCAGGACAGAGTAATTCACCCCTCCACTTT. This gives the protein CASSLAGQSNSPLHF.

This clone was detected only a few times. The chain has TRBV18 and TRBJ2-5; no reliable D call. Germline CDR1 reads KGHSH; CDR2 reads LQKENI. This CDR3 comprises 13 residues. V lost 1 base and J 5 bases, leaving 8 bases between the germline ends. The DNA for the CDR3 is TGTGCCAGCTCACCACACCACGGGGAGACCCAGTACTTC. Protein product: CASSPHHGETQYF.

The chain joins TRBV7-9 to TRBJ2-5; TRBD1 matches 8 bases. Germline CDR1 SEHNR, CDR2 FQNEAQ (reference sequence). This CDR3 has 15 residues. The J segment lost 4 bases and the V segment lost 1 base, leaving 5 bases of the junction unmatched. The CDR3 DNA reads as TGTGCCAGCAGCTTAGTGGCAGGGGGCAGAGAGACCCAGTACTTC. Its protein product is CASSLVAGGRETQYF.

V gene TRBV5-1 combines with J gene TRBJ2-1; 9 bases are a match to TRBD1. V trimming: 4 bases; J trimming: 5 bases; junction bases outside the gene matches: 4. CDR3 size: 14 residues. Germline values: CDR1 SGHRS, CDR2 YFSETQ. The chain's CDR3 is CASSTGTGNNEQFF. The CDR3 bases are TGCGCCAGCAGCACCGGGACAGGGAACAATGAGCAGTTCTTC.

This chain joins TRBV27 and TRBJ1-6; a weak D match, TRBD1 (6 bases). Germline V CDR1 and CDR2: MNHEY, SMNVEV (reference sequence). The V and J ends lost 4 bases and 0 bases respectively, with 10 bases between them. CDR3 size: 16 residues. The CDR3 loop reads CASSYDRSSYNSPLHF. CDR3 coding DNA: TGTGCCAGCAGTTACGACAGGAGCTCCTATAATTCACCCCTCCACTTT.

V is TRBV4-1 and J is TRBJ1-2; D is undetermined. The germline CDR1 and CDR2 sequences are MGHRA and YSYEKL. The ends were cut back, 0 bases at V and 5 bases at J, with 7 bases in the middle. The CDR3 spans 13 residues. CDR3 sequence: CASSQDRVYGYTF. The CDR3 region has the DNA TGCGCCAGCAGCCAAGACCGGGTATATGGCTACACCTTC.

Of note for this clone: A junction boundary mismatches the germline segment, possibly from a read error. This chain connects TRBV5-1 to TRBJ2-5; D is undetermined. CDR3 length: 13 amino acids. The germline V gene has CDR1 SGHRS and CDR2 YFSETQ. The CDR3 DNA reads TGCGCCAGCAGGTTGGGCGGACAAGAGACCCAGTACTTC. It specifies CASRLGGQETQYF.

As regards this clone: Other DNA sequences in this specimen translate into the identical CDR3. This chain links TRBV12-3 or TRBV12-4 with TRBJ2-2; TRBD1 might be the D (6 bases). The CDR3 is 12 amino acids. Trimming left V 5 bases short and J 5 bases short, with 6 bases between. CDR3 residues: CASSQGTGELFF. CDR3 sequence (DNA): TGTGCCAGCAGTCAGGGGACCGGGGAGCTGTTTTTT.

J is TRBJ1-4 and V is TRBV27; TRBD1 is a possible D gene (6 bases). V was clipped by 5 bases and J by 0 bases, with 13 bases between them. Germline V gene sequence: CDR1 MNHEY, CDR2 SMNVEV (reference sequence). This CDR3 contains 16 residues. Here the CDR3 DNA reads TGTGCCAGCAGTCTATATTACAGGGCAACTAATGAAAAACTGTTTTTT. This gives the protein CASSLYYRATNEKLFF. Drawing the rest from reference TRBV27 and TRBJ1-4, the complete variable domain is EAQVTQNPRYLITVTGKKLTVTCSQNMNHEYMSWYRQDPGLGLRQIYYSMNVEVTDKGDVPEGYKVSRKEKRNFPLILESPSPNQTSLYFCASSLYYRATNEKLFFGSGTQLSVL.

The V and J genes are TRBV2 and TRBJ2-1; TRBD2 agrees at 10 bases. The germline gives CDR1 SNHLY, CDR2 FYNNEI. CDR3 size: 15 residues. V gave up 6 bases and J gave up 0 bases; unmatched junction bases: 2. DNA for the CDR3: TGTGCCAGCAGCACTAGCGGGGCCTCCTACAATGAGCAGTTCTTC. Translation: CASSTSGASYNEQFF.

The J gene is TRBJ2-4, the V gene TRBV5-8; TRBD1 matches at 9 bases. Germline loops: CDR1 SGHTS, CDR2 YDEGEE. The CDR3 spans 14 residues. V dropped 4 bases and J dropped 9; count of bases not matched to a gene: 8. The CDR3: CASSVTGGHAIQYF. CDR3 in DNA: TGTGCCAGCAGCGTCACAGGGGGCCACGCCATTCAGTACTTC.

This chain uses TRBV6-6 with TRBJ1-2; tentatively, D is TRBD1 (6 bases). Per the germline V gene, CDR1 is MNHNY and CDR2 is SVGAGI (reference sequence). Trimming took 2 bases from V and 6 from J, leaving 13 bases between them. The CDR3 is 14 residues long. The CDR3 DNA reads TGTGCCAGCAGTTACAGGGGGGAGGGCGATGGCTACACCTTC. Translation gives CASSYRGEGDGYTF.

The chain is built from TRBV9 and TRBJ2-1; no clear D gene. In germline, CDR1 is SGDLS, CDR2 YYNGEE. The germline V and J ends were trimmed by 0 bases and 4 bases, with 8 bases remaining between them. CDR3 length equals 14 residues. The CDR3 spells CASSVELTYNEQFF. Written as DNA, the CDR3 is TGTGCCAGCAGCGTAGAACTAACTTACAATGAGCAGTTCTTC.

CDR3 bases: TGTGCCAGCAGCGTGGGGACTTCGTTCGACTATGGCTACACCTTC. Its protein is CASSVGTSFDYGYTF. The genes are TRBV9 and TRBJ1-2; a weak D match, TRBD1 (5 bases). The germline CDR1 and CDR2 sequences are SGDLS and YYNGEE. CDR3 size: 15 residues. With 2 bases removed from V and 3 bases from J, the gap between germline ends came to 14 bases.

The chain has TRBV30 and TRBJ1-5, with 7 bases lining up with TRBD1. CDR3 length: 14 amino acids. Trimming took 4 bases from V and 5 from J; bases not matched to a gene: 8. Germline V gene lookup returns CDR1 GTSNPN and CDR2 SVGIG (reference sequence). The CDR3 is CAWTGGGGHQPQHF. The DNA for the CDR3 is TGTGCCTGGACCGGCGGAGGGGGCCATCAGCCCCAGCATTTT.